The subject of this entry is one T cell receptor (beta chain). Antigen specificity is unknown. This specimen belongs to a study of cytomegalovirus exposure and HLA in healthy donors. Study-level background: Prior work identified 120 million or so unique TCR beta sequences in some 180 million T cells. Unique TCRs numbering around 85 million, obtained from HLA-typed donors, made up an early data release.

Findings and limits, study-wide: Cytomegalovirus status was reportedly diagnosed by the classifier with high sensitivity and specificity.

The CDR3 runs 14 residues. Trimming took 2 bases from V and 5 from J, leaving 12 bases between them. Germline V CDR1 and CDR2: MNHEY, SVGAGI. Samples came from healthy bone marrow donors. Vbeta (60) and Jbeta (13) primers were used in the PCR. The data were produced by immunoSEQ multiplex PCR, yet TCRdb's version contains in-frame clones alone and is incomplete. The table shows 130,000 or so clones, with around 77% occurring only once. The chain employs TRBV6-5 and TRBJ2-5; a weak D match, TRBD2 (5 bases). What was sequenced was PBMCs. The TCR was taken from a woman aged 60-70 years in good health and CMV-seronegative. The CDR3 loop reads CASSYSPGWETQYF. The CDR3 DNA reads TGTGCCAGCAGTTACAGTCCGGGGTGGGAGACCCAGTACTTC.